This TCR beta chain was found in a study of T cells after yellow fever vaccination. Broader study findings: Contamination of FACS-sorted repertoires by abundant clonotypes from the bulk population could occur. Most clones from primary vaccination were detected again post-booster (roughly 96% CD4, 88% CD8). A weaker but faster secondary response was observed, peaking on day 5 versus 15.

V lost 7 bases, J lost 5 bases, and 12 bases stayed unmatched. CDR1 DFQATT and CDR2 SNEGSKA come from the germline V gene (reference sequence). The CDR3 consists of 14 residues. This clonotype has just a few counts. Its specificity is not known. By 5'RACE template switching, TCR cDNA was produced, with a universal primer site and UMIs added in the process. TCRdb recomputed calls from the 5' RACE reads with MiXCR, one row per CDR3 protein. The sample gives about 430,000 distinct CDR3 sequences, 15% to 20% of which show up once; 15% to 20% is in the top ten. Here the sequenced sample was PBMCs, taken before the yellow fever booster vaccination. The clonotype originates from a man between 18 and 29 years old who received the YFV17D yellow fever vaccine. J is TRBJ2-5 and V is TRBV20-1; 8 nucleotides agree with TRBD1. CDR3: CSVLGQGLGETQYF. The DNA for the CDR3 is TGCAGTGTACTCGGACAGGGCCTCGGGGAGACCCAGTACTTC.